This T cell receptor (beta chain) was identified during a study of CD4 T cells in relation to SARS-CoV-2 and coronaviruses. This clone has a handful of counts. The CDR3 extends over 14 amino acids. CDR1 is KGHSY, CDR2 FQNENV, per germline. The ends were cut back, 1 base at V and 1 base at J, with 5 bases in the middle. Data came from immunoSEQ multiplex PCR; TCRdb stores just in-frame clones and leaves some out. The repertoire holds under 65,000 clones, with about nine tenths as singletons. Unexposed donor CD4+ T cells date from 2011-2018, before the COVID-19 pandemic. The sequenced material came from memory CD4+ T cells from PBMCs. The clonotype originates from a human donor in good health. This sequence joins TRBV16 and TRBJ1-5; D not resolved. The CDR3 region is CASSQYNSNQPQHF. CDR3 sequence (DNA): TGTGCCAGCAGCCAATATAACAGCAATCAGCCCCAGCATTTT.